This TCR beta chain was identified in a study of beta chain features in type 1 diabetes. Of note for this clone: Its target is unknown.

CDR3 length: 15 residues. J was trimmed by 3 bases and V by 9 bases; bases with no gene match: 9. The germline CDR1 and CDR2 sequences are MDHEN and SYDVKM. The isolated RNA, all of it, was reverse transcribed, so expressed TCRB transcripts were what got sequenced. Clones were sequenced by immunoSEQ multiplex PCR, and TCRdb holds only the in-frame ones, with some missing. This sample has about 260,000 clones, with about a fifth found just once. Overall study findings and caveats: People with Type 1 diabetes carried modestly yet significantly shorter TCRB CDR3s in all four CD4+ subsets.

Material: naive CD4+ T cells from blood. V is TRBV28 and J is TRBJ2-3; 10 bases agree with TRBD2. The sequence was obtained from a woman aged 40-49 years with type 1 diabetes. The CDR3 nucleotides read TGTGCCAGTCACCTATCACTAGCGGGGACAGATACGCAGTATTTT. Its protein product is CASHLSLAGTDTQYF.